These 23 T cell receptor beta chains came from one sample sequenced in a study of blood T cell repertoires in COVID-19. Generated by immunoSEQ multiplex PCR, the TCRdb table keeps only in-frame clones and is missing some. Here the sample spans 140,000 or so clones, 84% being singletons. What was sequenced was PBMCs or T cells enriched from blood (not recorded which). The origin of the receptors is a woman between 45 and 65 years old with acute COVID-19.

This clone occurred once. The chain links TRBV15 to TRBJ2-1; possible D gene TRBD2, 7 bases. In germline, CDR1 is LNHNV, CDR2 YYDKDF (reference sequence). The CDR3 is 16 residues long. Trimming pared 7 bases from V and 4 bases from J, leaving 20 bases between. CDR3 sequence reads: CATIQRKEGGYNEQFF. The CDR3 DNA follows: TGTGCCACCATCCAGAGAAAGGAGGGGGGGTACAATGAGCAGTTCTTC.

V is TRBV10-1 and J is TRBJ2-1; possibly TRBD2 for D (6 bases). The CDR3 loop spans 13 amino acids. The V end lost 0 bases, the J end lost 13 bases, and 13 bases lay between the germline ends. Germline V gene sequence: CDR1 WNHNN, CDR2 SYGVQD (reference sequence). CDR3 sequence: CASSESDAGGQFF. Written as DNA, the CDR3 is TGCGCCAGCAGTGAGTCGGATGCCGGGGGTCAGTTCTTC.

V is TRBV27 and J is TRBJ1-6, with D unresolved. The CDR3 consists of 12 residues. The ends were cut back, 4 bases at V and 12 bases at J, with 10 bases in the middle. Germline loops: CDR1 MNHEY, CDR2 SMNVEV (reference sequence). Here the CDR3 reads CASSSTTGPLHF. The CDR3 nucleotides read TGTGCCAGCAGTTCCACCACTGGACCCCTCCACTTT.

The CDR3 region has the DNA TGTGCCAGTAGTTATGGGGGGGTTAGCAATCAGCCCCAGCATTTT. Translated, it gives CASSYGGVSNQPQHF. The chain links TRBV19 to TRBJ1-5; a possible D gene is TRBD1 (5 bases). This CDR3 has 15 amino acids. Per germline, CDR1 LNHDA and CDR2 SQIVND (reference sequence). The V end was cut by 5 bases, the J end by 0 bases, with 11 bases between.

This chain connects TRBV6-6 to TRBJ1-6; D may be TRBD1 (5 bases). V was trimmed by 10 bases and J by 7 bases, leaving 20 bases between them. The CDR3 length is 15 residues. Germline values: CDR1 MNHNY, CDR2 SVGAGI (reference sequence). This chain's CDR3 is CATCAGQFGNSPLHF. In DNA form, the CDR3 reads TGTGCCACCTGCGCAGGGCAATTCGGAAATTCACCCCTCCACTTT.

The gene calls are TRBV30 and TRBJ2-7; D gene uncertain. V shed 1 base and J shed 3 bases, with 4 bases lying between them. Germline V gene sequence: CDR1 GTSNPN, CDR2 SVGIG (reference sequence). This CDR3 is 11 amino acids long. The CDR3 sequence is CAWSGLYEQYF. Here the CDR3 DNA reads TGTGCCTGGAGTGGACTCTACGAGCAGTACTTC. Using reference TRBV30 and TRBJ2-7 for the parts outside the CDR3, the full variable domain is SQTIHQWPATLVQPVGSPLSLECTVEGTSNPNLYWYRQAAGRGLQLLFYSVGIGQISSEVPQNLSASRPQDRQFILSSKKLLLSDSGFYLCAWSGLYEQYFGPGTRLTVT.

The J gene is TRBJ2-7, the V gene TRBV18, with 8 positions matching TRBD1. Germline trimming cut 6 bases from V and 4 bases from J; bases unmatched to any gene: 5. Germline CDR1 KGHSH, CDR2 LQKENI. This CDR3 comprises 13 residues. The DNA for the CDR3 is TGTGCCAGCTCGCAGGACAGGGTATACGAGCAGTACTTC. It specifies CASSQDRVYEQYF.

This clone occurred many times. This same CDR3 is encoded by further DNA sequences in the sample. J is TRBJ1-3 and V is TRBV27; 8 positions agree with TRBD1. CDR1 and CDR2 from the germline V gene are MNHEY and SMNVEV (reference sequence). V was clipped by 5 bases and J by 2 bases; unmatched bases: 2. The CDR3 loop spans 14 amino acids. Here the CDR3 DNA reads TGTGCCAGCAGTCTGACAGGGGCTGGAAACACCATATATTTT. It codes for CASSLTGAGNTIYF.

This sequence joins TRBV20-1 and TRBJ1-1; the D gene is possibly TRBD1 (6 bases). The germline V gene encodes CDR1 DFQATT and CDR2 SNEGSKA (reference sequence). V was shortened by 3 bases and J by 7 bases, with 12 bases between the two germline ends. This CDR3 is built from 12 residues. CDR3 sequence reads: CSASRQEGEAFF. The CDR3, as DNA: TGCAGTGCTAGTCGACAGGAAGGTGAAGCTTTCTTT.

Details on this clone: The same CDR3 also results from other DNA sequences found in this sample. The chain recombines TRBV3-1 (or the pseudogene TRBV3-2) with TRBJ1-1; D perhaps matches TRBD1 (6 bases). This CDR3 is built from 14 residues. Trimming pared 1 base from V and 2 bases from J, leaving 8 bases between. Germline V gives CDR1 LGHDT, CDR2 YNNKEL (reference sequence). CDR3 bases: TGTGCCAGCAGCCAAGCGGACAGAAACACTGAAGCTTTCTTT. This gives the protein CASSQADRNTEAFF.

The gene calls are TRBV5-6 and TRBJ1-5; possibly TRBD1 for D (6 bases). This CDR3 region has 15 residues. The germline V gene has CDR1 SGHDT and CDR2 YYEEEE. The V end lost 3 bases, the J end lost 7 bases, and 17 bases lay between the germline ends. CDR3 loop: CASSWWGRFEQPQHF. For the CDR3, the DNA is TGTGCCAGCAGCTGGTGGGGGCGGTTTGAACAGCCCCAGCATTTT.

This clone appeared once. The chain combines TRBV5-1 with TRBJ2-7, with 9 nucleotides matching TRBD2. The junction had 9 bases not matched to a gene; V was cut back by 2 bases and J by 3 bases. The CDR3 totals 16 residues. The germline V gene has CDR1 SGHRS and CDR2 YFSETQ. DNA for the CDR3: TGCGCCAGCAGCTTAGGGGGAGCGGGAGGCTACTACGAGCAGTACTTC. This codes for CASSLGGAGGYYEQYF.

The chain is built from TRBV19 and TRBJ1-3; a possible D gene is TRBD1 (6 bases). The V gene lost 6 bases and the J gene lost 3 bases, with 21 bases spanning the gap. The CDR3 consists of 17 residues. From germline, CDR1 is LNHDA and CDR2 SQIVND (reference sequence). CDR3 sequence reads: CASSPIIQGDYGNTIYF. Written as DNA, the CDR3 is TGTGCCAGTAGCCCAATTATACAGGGCGATTATGGAAACACCATATATTTT.

V usage is TRBV27 and J usage is TRBJ2-3, with TRBD2 identical over 8 bases. The V gene's germline CDR1 is MNHEY and CDR2 SMNVEV (reference sequence). V dropped 6 bases and J dropped 8; count of bases not matched to a gene: 13. This CDR3 has 15 residues. As DNA, the CDR3 is TGTGCCAGCAGATCCGACGGGACTAGTTTTGTTACGCAGTATTTT. As protein: CASRSDGTSFVTQYF.

This chain uses TRBV2 with TRBJ1-6, with unresolved D. The CDR3 covers 13 residues. Trimming removed 4 bases from V and 5 bases from J, with 6 bases in between. Germline lookup yields CDR1 SNHLY and CDR2 FYNNEI. This chain's CDR3 is CASSADNNSPLHF. The CDR3 nucleotides are TGTGCCAGCAGTGCAGACAATAATTCACCCCTCCACTTT. Full variable domain (missing parts from reference TRBV2 and TRBJ1-6): EPEVTQTPSHQVTQMGQEVILRCVPISNHLYFYWYRQILGQKVEFLVSFYNNEISEKSEIFDDQFSVERPDGSNFTLKIRSTKLEDSAMYFCASSADNNSPLHFGNGTRLTVT.

The chain combines TRBV19 with TRBJ2-2, with 7 bases fitting TRBD1. Germline V gene lookup returns CDR1 LNHDA and CDR2 SQIVND (reference sequence). The CDR3 runs 14 residues. V dropped 8 bases and J dropped 2; count of bases not matched to a gene: 5. The CDR3 is CASLRTGNTGELFF. The CDR3 DNA reads TGTGCCAGTTTGCGGACAGGAAACACCGGGGAGCTGTTTTTT.

The chain carries TRBV29-1 and TRBJ1-1; 7 nucleotides line up with TRBD1. Losses at the gene ends were 6 bases for V and 1 base for J; bases not matched to a gene: 8. Germline CDR1 reads SQVTM; CDR2 reads ANQGSEA. The CDR3 spans 14 residues. CDR3 nucleotide sequence: TGCAGCGTCCGCATGGGACAGTCGAACACTGAAGCTTTCTTT. Residues: CSVRMGQSNTEAFF.

The V and J genes are TRBV11-2 and TRBJ2-1; no reliable D call. Trimming took 1 base from V and 4 from J, leaving 11 bases between them. This CDR3 region has 15 residues. Per germline, CDR1 SGHAT and CDR2 FQNNGV. The CDR3 DNA reads as TGTGCCAGCAGCTTAGGCGCCTCTCTGTACAATGAGCAGTTCTTC. It is translated as CASSLGASLYNEQFF.

This clone was counted only a few times. V gene TRBV12-5 combines with J gene TRBJ2-3; D is perhaps TRBD2 (6 bases). Trimming took off 6 bases at V and 0 bases at J, with 10 bases between the two ends. The CDR3 length is 14 residues. Germline CDR1 is LGHNT and CDR2 is FRNRAP. CDR3 loop: CASGRDYSTDTQYF. CDR3 in DNA: TGTGCTAGTGGGCGGGATTACAGCACAGATACGCAGTATTTT. Full variable domain (outside the CDR3, taken from reference TRBV12-5 and TRBJ2-3): DARVTQTPRHKVTEMGQEVTMRCQPILGHNTVFWYRQTMMQGLELLAYFRNRAPLDDSGMPKDRFSAEMPDATLATLKIQPSEPRDSAVYFCASGRDYSTDTQYFGPGTRLTVL.

V is TRBV5-5 and J is TRBJ2-1; the match to TRBD1 covers 7 bases. The length of the CDR3 is 12 residues. V shed 5 bases and J 10 bases; nucleotides not matched to a gene: 6. Germline loops: CDR1 SGHKS, CDR2 YYEKEE (reference sequence). In DNA form, the CDR3 reads TGTGCCAGCAGTTCTAGGGGGCGAGAGCAGTTCTTC. Protein: CASSSRGREQFF.

V gene TRBV2 combines with J gene TRBJ1-4; 7 bases fit TRBD1. J was trimmed by 5 bases and V by 8 bases; bases with no gene match: 5. CDR1 is SNHLY and CDR2 is FYNNEI in the germline V gene. The CDR3 has 13 residues. CDR3 sequence reads: CASADRRNEKLFF. CDR3 in DNA: TGTGCCAGCGCGGACAGGCGGAATGAAAAACTGTTTTTT.

The chain uses TRBV30 and TRBJ1-4; D call uncertain. V shed 0 bases and J shed 5 bases, with 13 bases lying between them. The length of the CDR3 is 15 residues. The germline V gene encodes CDR1 GTSNPN and CDR2 SVGIG (reference sequence). The CDR3 protein is CAWSVPGPANEKLFF. The CDR3 DNA reads TGTGCCTGGAGTGTACCTGGGCCTGCAAATGAAAAACTGTTTTTT.

The chain joins TRBV6-6 to TRBJ2-2; 10 bases fit TRBD2. The CDR3 runs to 17 residues. Trimming cost V 5 bases and J 5 bases; bases outside gene matches: 11. Germline CDR1 is MNHNY and CDR2 is SVGAGI (reference sequence). CDR3 bases: TGTGCCAGCAGTCCAAGTGTAGCGGGAGGTGAGACCGGGGAGCTGTTTTTT. Protein: CASSPSVAGGETGELFF.